The table lists the clone carrying this T cell receptor (beta chain) with many counts. The antigen remains unidentified. The data were taken from a study of T-cell reconstitution after alpha-beta-depleted transplantation in children. A library of TCRbeta sequences, prepared with unique molecular identifiers, was generated. A single record per CDR3 protein comes from TCRdb applying MiXCR to the PCR reads. This sample has a few hundred thousand distinct CDR3 sequences, with roughly a tenth found just once. Study conclusions and caveats: Newly produced T cells mostly provided counts and TCRbeta diversity after one year, as hyperexpanded clones declined. Several patients had high TCRbeta diversity at day 60; it came from surviving recipient T cells and thymic progenitors. Expanded graft clones, several hundred of them, were reportedly the source of alpha-beta T cells about two months after transplant.

The CDR3 is 17 amino acids. Trimming left V 0 bases short and J 1 base short, with 16 bases between. Germline assignment: CDR1 SGDLS and CDR2 YYNGEE. This receptor was taken from a boy younger than two with acute myeloid leukemia, due to receive a stem cell transplant. The specimen comprised PBMCs, sampled before TCRalphabeta/CD19-depleted stem cell transplant. The chain recombines TRBV9 with TRBJ1-1; possible D gene TRBD1, 5 bases. CDR3 DNA: TGTGCCAGCAGCGTAGTCCCTCAACAGGTTCGGAACACTGAAGCTTTCTTT. This translates into CASSVVPQQVRNTEAFF. The full variable domain, its missing parts supplied by reference TRBV9 and TRBJ1-1, is DSGVTQTPKHLITATGQRVTLRCSPRSGDLSVYWYQQSLDQGLQFLIQYYNGEERAKGNILERFSAQQFPDLHSELNLSSLELGDSALYFCASSVVPQQVRNTEAFFGQGTRLTVV.